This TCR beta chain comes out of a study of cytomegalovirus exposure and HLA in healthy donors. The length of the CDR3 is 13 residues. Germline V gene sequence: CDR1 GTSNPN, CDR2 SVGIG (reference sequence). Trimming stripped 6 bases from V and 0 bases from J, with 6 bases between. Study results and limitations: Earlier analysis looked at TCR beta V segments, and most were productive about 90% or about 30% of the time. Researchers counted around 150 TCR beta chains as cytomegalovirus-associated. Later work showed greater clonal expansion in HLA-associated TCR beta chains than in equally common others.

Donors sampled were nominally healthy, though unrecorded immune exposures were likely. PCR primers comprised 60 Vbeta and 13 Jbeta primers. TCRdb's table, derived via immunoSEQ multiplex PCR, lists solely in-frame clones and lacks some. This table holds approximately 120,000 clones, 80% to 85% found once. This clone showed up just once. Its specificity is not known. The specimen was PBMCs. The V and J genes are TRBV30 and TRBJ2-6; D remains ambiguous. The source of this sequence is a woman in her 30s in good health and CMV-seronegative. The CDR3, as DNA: TGTGCCTGTGGCCTCTCTGGGGCCAACGTCCTGACTTTC. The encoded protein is CACGLSGANVLTF.